The rows below give T cell receptor beta chains drawn from one sample of a study of post-analysis software for immune sequencing data. TCRdb independently ran MiXCR on the PCR reads; one entry per CDR3 protein. The data show 500,000 to 600,000 distinct CDR3 sequences, with 44% seen just once and around 1.7% held by the top ten. The specimen sequenced was blood. Receptors were obtained from a girl aged 10-17 years with multiple sclerosis. Each CDR3 is given with its conserved first and last residue. D genes are given only for firm matches. Expanded clones are given a class, and other clones once, few, many or no size at all.

size: NA; J: TRBJ1-5; D: TRBD1; V: TRBV2; DNA: TGTGCCAGCAGTGTGGGACAGGGAAACAATCAGCCCCAGCATTTT; CDR3: CASSVGQGNNQPQHF
size: NA; J: TRBJ1-5; D: TRBD1; V: TRBV15; DNA: TGTGCCACCAGCAGAGATGTGGCCAGGGGGCTTCATCAGCCCCAGCATTTT; CDR3: CATSRDVARGLHQPQHF
size: NA; J: TRBJ2-7; D: TRBD1; V: TRBV6-5; DNA: TGTGCCAGCAGTTCTATCTGGACAGGGTCCTACGAGCAGTACTTC; CDR3: CASSSIWTGSYEQYF
size: NA; J: TRBJ2-3; D: TRBD2; V: TRBV18; DNA: TGTGCCAGCTCACCAAGACTAGCGGGGGGGCGATATACGCAGTATTTT; CDR3: CASSPRLAGGRYTQYF
size: few; J: TRBJ2-7; D: TRBD2; V: TRBV20-1; DNA: TGCAGTGCCGCAGAAGCGGGAGTAATATACGAGCAGTACTTC; CDR3: CSAAEAGVIYEQYF
size: few; J: TRBJ2-7; D: NA; V: TRBV5-6; DNA: TGTGCCAGCAGCTTGGGGCTGGAGTCCTCCTACGAGCAGTACTTC; CDR3: CASSLGLESSYEQYF
size: once; J: TRBJ2-1; D: TRBD2; V: TRBV5-5; DNA: TGTGCCAACAGCTTGGGACTAGCGCCGTCCTACAATGAGCAGTTCTTC; CDR3: CANSLGLAPSYNEQFF
size: NA; J: TRBJ1-1; D: NA; V: TRBV6-6; DNA: TGTGCCAGCAGTGACGGGGCCGGGGAAGCTTTCTTT; CDR3: CASSDGAGEAFF
size: NA; J: TRBJ2-7; D: TRBD2; V: TRBV7-6; DNA: TGTGCCAGCAGCTTAGACCCACTAGCGAACGAGCAGTACTTC; CDR3: CASSLDPLANEQYF
size: few; J: TRBJ2-7; D: NA; V: TRBV7-8; DNA: TGTGCCAGCAGCTCTCCCACAAGCTACGAGCAGTACTTC; CDR3: CASSSPTSYEQYF
size: NA; J: TRBJ2-1; D: TRBD2; V: TRBV29-1; DNA: TGCAGCGTTAGCGGGGATTACTACAATGAGCAGTTCTTC; CDR3: CSVSGDYYNEQFF
size: few; J: TRBJ2-7; D: NA; V: TRBV6-2/TRBV6-3; DNA: TGTGCCAGCAGCCAAGGACATCCAGGCTACGAGCAGTACTTC; CDR3: CASSQGHPGYEQYF
size: few; J: TRBJ2-5; D: NA; V: TRBV7-2; DNA: TGTGCCAGCAGCTTAGTTGGGGGCGTAGTGGAGACCCAGTACTTC; CDR3: CASSLVGGVVETQYF
size: NA; J: TRBJ2-7; D: NA; V: TRBV24-1; DNA: TGTGCCACCAGCGACAGGCGGAGCTCCTACGCGCAGTACTTC; CDR3: CATSDRRSSYAQYF
size: NA; J: TRBJ1-1; D: NA; V: TRBV10-3; DNA: TGTGCCATCAGTGGACAGGCGTTGAACACTGAAGCTTTCTTT; CDR3: CAISGQALNTEAFF
size: NA; J: TRBJ2-5; D: NA; V: TRBV12-3/TRBV12-4; DNA: TGTGCCAGCAGCAACCGAGGAGTAGAGACCCAGTACTTC; CDR3: CASSNRGVETQYF
size: few; J: TRBJ2-5; D: NA; V: TRBV20-1; DNA: TGCAGTGCTTTCGAGGGCGGCGAAGAGACCCAGTACTTC; CDR3: CSAFEGGEETQYF
size: NA; J: TRBJ2-1; D: TRBD2; V: TRBV5-1; DNA: TGCGCCAGCAGCTTCGGGGGGACTAGCTTCCACAATGAGCAGTTCTTC; CDR3: CASSFGGTSFHNEQFF
size: NA; J: TRBJ2-7; D: NA; V: TRBV5-1; DNA: TGCGCCAGCAGCTTGGCCGTCGTCACGACCGGCGAGCAGTACTTC; CDR3: CASSLAVVTTGEQYF
size: NA; J: TRBJ2-7; D: NA; V: TRBV3-1; DNA: TGTGCCAGCAGCTTCTCAAGGAAACTAGCCTACGAGCAGTACTTC; CDR3: CASSFSRKLAYEQYF
size: NA; J: TRBJ2-1; D: NA; V: TRBV12-3/TRBV12-4; DNA: TGTGCTTCCGGGGGGCCTGAGCAGTTCTTC; CDR3: CASGGPEQFF
size: few; J: TRBJ2-5; D: NA; V: TRBV7-7; DNA: TGTGCCAGCAGCTTGTCCCCGGGGGAGCAAGAGACCCAGTACTTC; CDR3: CASSLSPGEQETQYF
size: NA; J: TRBJ2-3; D: TRBD2; V: TRBV2; DNA: TGTGCCAGCCCCCTGGGCGGGAGGGCCACAGATACGCAGTATTTT; CDR3: CASPLGGRATDTQYF
size: NA; J: TRBJ2-1; D: NA; V: TRBV29-1; DNA: TGCAGCCTGACAAAGGGGCTAACCTACAATGAGCAGTTCTTC; CDR3: CSLTKGLTYNEQFF
size: few; J: TRBJ2-1; D: NA; V: TRBV6-4; DNA: TGTGCCAGCAGTGAGGGTGCGAGAGCCAATGAGCAGTTCTTC; CDR3: CASSEGARANEQFF
size: NA; J: TRBJ2-3; D: TRBD1; V: TRBV10-3; DNA: TGTGCCATCAAGCAACAGGGGGCGCGAGGCACAGATACGCAGTATTTT; CDR3: CAIKQQGARGTDTQYF
size: NA; J: TRBJ1-4; D: TRBD1; V: TRBV4-1; DNA: TGCGCCAGCAGCTTACAGGGGGCGAAGGGCGAAAAACTGTTTTTT; CDR3: CASSLQGAKGEKLFF
size: NA; J: TRBJ1-1; D: NA; V: TRBV12-3/TRBV12-4; DNA: TGTGCCAGCAGTTTTTTGCTAAACACTGAAGCTTTCTTT; CDR3: CASSFLLNTEAFF
size: few; J: TRBJ2-3; D: TRBD1; V: TRBV5-1; DNA: TGCGCCAGCAGCTTCCGGACAGGGTCCACAGATACGCAGTATTTT; CDR3: CASSFRTGSTDTQYF
size: NA; J: TRBJ2-3; D: NA; V: TRBV20-1; DNA: TGCAGTGCTAGGGTAGGAGGGAGTCCAGATACGCAGTATTTT; CDR3: CSARVGGSPDTQYF
size: NA; J: TRBJ1-1; D: NA; V: TRBV7-2; DNA: TGTGCCAGCAGCTTAAACAGGGCTATGCCCGGCACTGAAGCTTTCTTT; CDR3: CASSLNRAMPGTEAFF
size: NA; J: TRBJ1-3; D: NA; V: TRBV12-3/TRBV12-4; DNA: TGTGCCAGCAGTTTTGGGGCCTCTGGAAACACCATATATTTT; CDR3: CASSFGASGNTIYF
size: NA; J: TRBJ1-1; D: NA; V: TRBV10-2; DNA: TGCGCCAGCAGTCCGTTGGGCATGAACACTGAAGCTTTCTTT; CDR3: CASSPLGMNTEAFF
size: few; J: TRBJ2-7; D: NA; V: TRBV7-8; DNA: TGTGCCAGCAGTCTCGGGGGACAGAGCTACGAGCAGTACTTC; CDR3: CASSLGGQSYEQYF
size: NA; J: TRBJ2-5; D: TRBD1; V: TRBV12-3/TRBV12-4; DNA: TGTGCCAGCAGGACAGGGGATCAAGAGACCCAGTACTTC; CDR3: CASRTGDQETQYF